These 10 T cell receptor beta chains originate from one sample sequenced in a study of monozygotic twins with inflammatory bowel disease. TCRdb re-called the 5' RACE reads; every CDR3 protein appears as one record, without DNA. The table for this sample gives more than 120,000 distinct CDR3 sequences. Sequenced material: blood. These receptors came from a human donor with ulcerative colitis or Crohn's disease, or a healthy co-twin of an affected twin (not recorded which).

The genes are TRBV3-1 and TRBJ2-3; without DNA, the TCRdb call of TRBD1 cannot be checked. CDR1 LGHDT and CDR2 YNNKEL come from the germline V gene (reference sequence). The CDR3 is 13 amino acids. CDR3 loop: CASGTGRTDTQYF.

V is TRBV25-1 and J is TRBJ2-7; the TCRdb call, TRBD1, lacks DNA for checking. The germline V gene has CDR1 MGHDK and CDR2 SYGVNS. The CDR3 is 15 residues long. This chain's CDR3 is CASSATTGIVDEQYF.

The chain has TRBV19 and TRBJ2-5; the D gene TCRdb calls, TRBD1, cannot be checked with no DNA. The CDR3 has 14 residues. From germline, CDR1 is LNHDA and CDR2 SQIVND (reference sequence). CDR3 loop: CASSIVQGEETQYF.

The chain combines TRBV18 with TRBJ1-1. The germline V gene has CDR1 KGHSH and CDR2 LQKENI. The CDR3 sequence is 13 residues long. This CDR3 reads CASSPQRNTEAFF.

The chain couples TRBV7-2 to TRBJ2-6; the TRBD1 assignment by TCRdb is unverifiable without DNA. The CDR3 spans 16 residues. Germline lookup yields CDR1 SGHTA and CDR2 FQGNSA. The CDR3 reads CASSLAGGRGANVLTF. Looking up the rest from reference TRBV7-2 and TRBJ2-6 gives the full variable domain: GAGVSQSPSNKVTEKGKDVELRCDPISGHTALYWYRQSLGQGLEFLIYFQGNSAPDKSGLPSDRFSAERTGGSVSTLTIQRTQQEDSAVYLCASSLAGGRGANVLTFGAGSRLTVL.

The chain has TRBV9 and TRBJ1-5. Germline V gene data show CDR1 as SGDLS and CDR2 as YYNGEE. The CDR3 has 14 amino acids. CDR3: CASSLGQSGQPQHF.

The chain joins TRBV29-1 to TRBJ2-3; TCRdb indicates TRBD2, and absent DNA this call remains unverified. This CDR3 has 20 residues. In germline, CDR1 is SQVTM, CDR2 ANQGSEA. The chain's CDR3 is CSVEGDRPGLAGASTDTQYF.

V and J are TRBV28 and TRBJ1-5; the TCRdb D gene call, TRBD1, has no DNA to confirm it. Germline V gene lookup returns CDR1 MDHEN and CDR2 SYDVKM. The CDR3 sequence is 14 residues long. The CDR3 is CASSSRQGNQPQHF.

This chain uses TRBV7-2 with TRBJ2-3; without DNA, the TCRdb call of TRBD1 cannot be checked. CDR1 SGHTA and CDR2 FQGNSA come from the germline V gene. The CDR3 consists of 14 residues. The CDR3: CASSFDRGTDTQYF.

CDR3: CASRPGQGTAEAFF. The chain links TRBV13 to TRBJ1-1; TCRdb's D call of TRBD1 is untestable without DNA. Germline V gene data show CDR1 as PRHDT and CDR2 as FYEKMQ (reference sequence). There are 14 residues in the CDR3.